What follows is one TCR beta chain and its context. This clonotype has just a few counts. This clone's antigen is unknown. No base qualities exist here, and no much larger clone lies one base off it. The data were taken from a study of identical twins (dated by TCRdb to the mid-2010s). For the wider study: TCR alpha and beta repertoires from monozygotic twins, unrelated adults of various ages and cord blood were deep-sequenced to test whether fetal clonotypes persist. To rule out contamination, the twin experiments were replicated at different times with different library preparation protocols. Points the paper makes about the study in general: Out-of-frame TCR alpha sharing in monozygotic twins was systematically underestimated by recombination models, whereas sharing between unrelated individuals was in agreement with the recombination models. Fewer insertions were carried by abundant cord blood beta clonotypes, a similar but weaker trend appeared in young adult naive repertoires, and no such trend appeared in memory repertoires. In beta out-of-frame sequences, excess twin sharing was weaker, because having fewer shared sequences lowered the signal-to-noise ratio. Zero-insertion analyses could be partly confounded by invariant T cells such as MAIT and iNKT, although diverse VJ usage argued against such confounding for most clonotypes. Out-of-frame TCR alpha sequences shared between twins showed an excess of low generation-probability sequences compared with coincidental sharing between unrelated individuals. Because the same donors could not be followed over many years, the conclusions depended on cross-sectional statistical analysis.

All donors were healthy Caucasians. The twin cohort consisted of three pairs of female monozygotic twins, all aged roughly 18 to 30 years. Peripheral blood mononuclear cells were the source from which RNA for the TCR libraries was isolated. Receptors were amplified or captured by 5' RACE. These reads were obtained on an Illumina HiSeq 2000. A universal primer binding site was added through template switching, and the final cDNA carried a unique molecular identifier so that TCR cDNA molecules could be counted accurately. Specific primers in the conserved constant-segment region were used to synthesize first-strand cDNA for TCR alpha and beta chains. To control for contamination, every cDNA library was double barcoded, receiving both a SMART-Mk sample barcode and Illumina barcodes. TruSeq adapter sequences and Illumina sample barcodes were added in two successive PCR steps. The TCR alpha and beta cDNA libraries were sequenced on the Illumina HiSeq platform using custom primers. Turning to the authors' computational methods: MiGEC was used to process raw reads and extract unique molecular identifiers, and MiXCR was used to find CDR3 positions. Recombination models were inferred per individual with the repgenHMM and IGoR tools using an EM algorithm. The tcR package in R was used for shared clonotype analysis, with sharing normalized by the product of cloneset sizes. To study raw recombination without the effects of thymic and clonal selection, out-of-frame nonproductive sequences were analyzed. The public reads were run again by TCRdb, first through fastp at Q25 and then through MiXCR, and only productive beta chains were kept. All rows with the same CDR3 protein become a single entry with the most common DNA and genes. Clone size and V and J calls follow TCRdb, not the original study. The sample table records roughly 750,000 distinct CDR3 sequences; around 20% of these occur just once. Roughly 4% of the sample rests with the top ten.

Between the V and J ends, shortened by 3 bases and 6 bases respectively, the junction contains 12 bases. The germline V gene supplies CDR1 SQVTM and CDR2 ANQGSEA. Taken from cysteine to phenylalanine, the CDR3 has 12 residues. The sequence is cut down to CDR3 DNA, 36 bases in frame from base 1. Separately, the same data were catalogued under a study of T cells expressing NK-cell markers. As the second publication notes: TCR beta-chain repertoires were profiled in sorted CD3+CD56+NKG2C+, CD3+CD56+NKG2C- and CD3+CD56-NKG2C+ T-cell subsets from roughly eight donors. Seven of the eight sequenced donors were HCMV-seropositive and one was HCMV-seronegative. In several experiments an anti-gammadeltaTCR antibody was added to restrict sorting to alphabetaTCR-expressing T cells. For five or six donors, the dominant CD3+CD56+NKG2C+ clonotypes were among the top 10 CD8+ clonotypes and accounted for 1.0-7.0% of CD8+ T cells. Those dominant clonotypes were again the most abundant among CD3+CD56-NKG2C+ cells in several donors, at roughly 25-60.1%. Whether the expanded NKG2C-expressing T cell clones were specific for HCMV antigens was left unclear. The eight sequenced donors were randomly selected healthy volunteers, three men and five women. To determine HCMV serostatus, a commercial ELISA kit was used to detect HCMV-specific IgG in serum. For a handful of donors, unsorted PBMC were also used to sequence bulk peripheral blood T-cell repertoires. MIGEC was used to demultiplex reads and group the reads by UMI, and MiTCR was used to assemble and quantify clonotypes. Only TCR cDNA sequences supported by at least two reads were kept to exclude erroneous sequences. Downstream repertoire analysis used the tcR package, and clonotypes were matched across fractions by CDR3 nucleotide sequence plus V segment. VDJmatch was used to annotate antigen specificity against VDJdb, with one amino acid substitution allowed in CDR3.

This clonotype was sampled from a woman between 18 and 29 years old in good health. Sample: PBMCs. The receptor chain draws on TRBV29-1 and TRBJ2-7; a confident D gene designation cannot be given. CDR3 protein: CSVEAGSGEQYF. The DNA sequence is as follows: TGCAGCGTTGAGGCAGGTAGTGGCGAGCAGTACTTC.